This T cell receptor beta chain was sequenced during a study of T-cell memory formation after mild COVID-19. General study results and limits: Most CD4+ clones that shrank were in CM and EM, while CD8+ ones turned up in EMRA. There were some responding clones in pre-infection memory, which suggested that cross-reactive memory had joined.

5'RACE with constant-segment primers built TCRalpha and TCRbeta cDNA libraries with UMIs. One entry per CDR3 protein, called by TCRdb with MiXCR from the 5' RACE reads. The sample consists of fewer than 650,000 distinct CDR3 sequences, about 18% of them appearing once. With 2 bases clipped from V and 1 base from J, the junction kept 3 bases outside the gene matches. The CDR3 loop spans 16 amino acids. There are a few counts of this clonotype. Its specificity is not known. The gene calls are TRBV12-3 or TRBV12-4 and TRBJ1-3; the match to TRBD1 covers 9 bases. The specimen sequenced was PBMCs or a T cell subset sorted from them (not recorded which). This clonotype originated in an adult woman who had mild COVID-19 (a few samples of this study predate the infection). Cell type and time point are not known. The CDR3 region is CASSLLGQGSGNTIYF. The CDR3 nucleotides are TGTGCCAGCAGTTTATTGGGACAGGGATCTGGAAACACCATATATTTT.